The clone carrying this T cell receptor beta chain has a handful of counts. Its antigen is unknown. The sample belongs to a study of T cell repertoires in cytomegalovirus infection. For the study at large: The authors relied on CMV epitopes, both recently identified HLA-C-restricted and well-studied HLA-B-restricted. Public TCR beta signatures provided an indication of both CMV infection and a matching HLA type.

CDR1 SGHVS and CDR2 FNYEAQ come from the germline V gene. The CDR3 consists of 12 residues. The study, taken as a whole, reports: HLA-C-restricted TCR beta clonotypes specific for CMV led the ex vivo response.

TCRdb redid the calling of the reads with MiXCR, one entry per CDR3 protein. The top ten clones hold about 20% of a sample with approximately 730,000 distinct CDR3 sequences, 30% to 40% of them seen once. The TCR sequence derives from a human donor in good health (CMV status not recorded). Some clones in this sample may be carry-over from other donors' samples. This sample comprised cultured PBMCs, obtained from culture after CMV antigen stimulation. This chain links TRBV7-6 with TRBJ2-5; D uncertain. Here the CDR3 DNA reads TGTGGGACCCGGGCCTGTCGCCAGACCCAGTACTTC. Protein: CGTRACRQTQYF.